This passage covers 27 T cell receptor beta chains from one sample sequenced in a study of blood T cell repertoires in COVID-19. Clones were sequenced by immunoSEQ multiplex PCR, and TCRdb holds only the in-frame ones, with some missing. The sample lists roughly 180,000 clones, roughly 84% occurring once. Sequenced input: PBMCs or T cells enriched from blood (not recorded which). These receptors were taken from a man in his fifties or sixties who had recovered from COVID-19.

The V gene is TRBV15, the J gene TRBJ2-6; D possibly corresponds to TRBD1 (6 bases). V lost 0 bases and J 0 bases, leaving 9 bases between the germline ends. Per germline, CDR1 LNHNV and CDR2 YYDKDF (reference sequence). The CDR3 is 17 residues long. The CDR3 sequence is CATSRDRGLSGANVLTF. CDR3 in DNA: TGTGCCACCAGCAGAGACAGGGGCCTCTCTGGGGCCAACGTCCTGACTTTC.

This clone appeared a single time. The genes are TRBV6-5 and TRBJ1-1; 7 bases agree with TRBD1. V lost 6 bases and J lost 1; bases outside the gene matches: 8. The CDR3 consists of 15 residues. CDR1 MNHEY and CDR2 SVGAGI come from the germline V gene. The CDR3 DNA sequence: TGTGCCAGCAGCCGTCAGGGACAGAAGAACACTGAAGCTTTCTTT. This gives the protein CASSRQGQKNTEAFF.

V usage is TRBV5-1 and J usage is TRBJ2-1, with 12 bases fitting TRBD1. The V gene end was trimmed by 4 bases and the J gene end by 7 bases; junction bases not matched to a gene: 3. The CDR3 has 14 amino acids. Germline CDR1 reads SGHRS; CDR2 reads YFSETQ. This CDR3 reads CASSRGQGANEQFF. The CDR3 coding sequence is TGCGCCAGCAGCAGGGGACAGGGGGCTAATGAGCAGTTCTTC.

V gene TRBV2 combines with J gene TRBJ2-7; 12 bases agree with TRBD2. Germline V CDR1 and CDR2: SNHLY, FYNNEI. This CDR3 has 15 residues. J gave up 2 bases and V 6 bases, and 5 bases lay outside the gene matches. Here the CDR3 DNA reads TGTGCCAGCAGCCAAGGACTAGCGGGAACCTACGAGCAGTACTTC. It codes for CASSQGLAGTYEQYF.

The V gene is TRBV3-1 (or the pseudogene TRBV3-2), the J gene TRBJ1-1, with 10 nucleotides matching TRBD1. The CDR3 totals 14 residues. Germline V gives CDR1 LGHDT, CDR2 YNNKEL (reference sequence). V shed 4 bases, J shed 5 bases, and the junction held 4 bases outside the gene matches. The CDR3 region is CASSLDRGLTEAFF. Here the CDR3 DNA reads TGTGCCAGCAGCCTTGACAGGGGGCTTACTGAAGCTTTCTTT.

This clone was recorded only once. The rearrangement joins TRBV4-2 to TRBJ2-5, with D tentatively TRBD2 (7 bases). V was trimmed by 0 bases and J by 4 bases, leaving 9 bases between them. This CDR3 comprises 14 residues. Per the germline V gene, CDR1 is LGHNA and CDR2 is YNFKEQ. The CDR3 region is CASSQDRGGETQYF. CDR3 bases: TGTGCCAGCAGCCAAGATAGGGGGGGAGAGACCCAGTACTTC.

The chain couples TRBV7-9 to TRBJ2-2; no clear D gene. Trimming left V 0 bases short and J 6 bases short, with 8 bases between. Germline CDR1 reads SEHNR; CDR2 reads FQNEAQ (reference sequence). This CDR3 contains 14 residues. CDR3 DNA: TGTGCCAGCAGCTTAGCCAACGCGGCCGGGGAGCTGTTTTTT. It translates to CASSLANAAGELFF.

This clone was counted many times. This sequence joins TRBV21-1 and TRBJ1-2; no DNA check was done on the table's D call, TRBD1. TRBV21-1 counts as a pseudogene. This CDR3 region has 15 residues. The CDR3 is CASNKQGARNYGYTF. Here the CDR3 DNA reads TGTGCCAGCAACAAACAGGGGGCGCGGAACTATGGCTACACCTTC.

CDR3: CASSLSPWTGNYGYTF. The CDR3 DNA follows: TGTGCCAGCAGCTTAAGCCCCTGGACAGGGAACTATGGCTACACCTTC. This chain uses TRBV7-3 with TRBJ1-2, with 8 bases matching TRBD1. Germline V lookup: CDR1 SGHTA, CDR2 FQGTGA. Losses at the gene ends were 1 base for V and 2 bases for J; bases not matched to a gene: 6. This CDR3 is built from 16 residues.

V gene TRBV5-1 combines with J gene TRBJ1-4; D call uncertain. The germline V and J ends were trimmed by 0 bases and 8 bases, with 17 bases remaining between them. Germline V gene sequence: CDR1 SGHRS, CDR2 YFSETQ. The CDR3 runs 16 residues. CDR3 in amino acids: CASSLVAGEIGEKLFF. CDR3 bases: TGCGCCAGCAGCTTGGTCGCCGGGGAAATTGGGGAAAAACTGTTTTTT.

The rearrangement links TRBV27 to TRBJ1-2; D may be TRBD1 (6 bases). The CDR3 has 13 amino acids. Trimming removed 5 bases at V and 7 bases at J, with 14 bases between. The germline V gene has CDR1 MNHEY and CDR2 SMNVEV (reference sequence). Here the CDR3 DNA reads TGTGCCAGCAGTGATTCAGGGGCGGGTGGCTACACCTTC. Its protein product is CASSDSGAGGYTF.

The chain uses TRBV5-4 and TRBJ2-5; 7 positions agree with TRBD2. Trimming removed 2 bases from V and 3 bases from J; junction bases left unmatched: 1. The germline V gene encodes CDR1 SGHNT and CDR2 YYREEE (reference sequence). CDR3 size: 13 residues. The CDR3 reads CASSFRGEETQYF. The CDR3 nucleotides read TGTGCCAGCAGCTTTCGGGGGGAAGAGACCCAGTACTTC. Based on the CDR3 plus reference TRBV5-4 and TRBJ2-5, the full variable domain is ETGVTQSPTHLIKTRGQQVTLRCSSQSGHNTVSWYQQALGQGPQFIFQYYREEENGRGNFPPRFSGLQFPNYSSELNVNALELDDSALYLCASSFRGEETQYFGPGTRLLVL.

This clone showed up just once. The J gene is TRBJ2-7, the V gene TRBV27, with 8 nucleotides matching TRBD1. The germline V gene has CDR1 MNHEY and CDR2 SMNVEV (reference sequence). The CDR3 length is 14 residues. The V segment lost 6 bases and the J segment 2 bases; nucleotides outside the gene matches: 6. As DNA, the CDR3 is TGTGCCAGCAGGGGGACAGGAGGAACCTACGAGCAGTACTTC. This sequence encodes CASRGTGGTYEQYF.

This clone was seen once. This chain joins TRBV27 and TRBJ1-2; D may be TRBD1 (5 bases). Germline CDR1 is MNHEY and CDR2 is SMNVEV (reference sequence). This CDR3 has 15 amino acids. V lost 3 bases and J 8 bases, leaving 19 bases between the germline ends. CDR3 amino acids: CASSFSPEAGQGYTF. The CDR3 DNA reads as TGTGCCAGCAGTTTCTCCCCCGAAGCAGGGCAAGGCTACACCTTC.

This clone was counted only a few times. This chain joins TRBV19 and TRBJ1-5, with D possibly matching TRBD1 (6 bases). V dropped 0 bases and J dropped 3 bases, with 21 bases sitting between them. This CDR3 comprises 19 residues. Germline V gives CDR1 LNHDA, CDR2 SQIVND (reference sequence). CDR3 sequence: CASSIDLPDRRRINQPQHF. The CDR3, as DNA: TGTGCCAGTAGTATAGATCTCCCTGACAGGCGGAGGATCAATCAGCCCCAGCATTTT.

This rearrangement joins TRBV28 to TRBJ1-5, with 7 nucleotides matching TRBD1. The CDR3 sequence is 15 residues long. Germline loops: CDR1 MDHEN, CDR2 SYDVKM. Trimming cost V 3 bases and J 6 bases; bases outside gene matches: 8. CDR3 DNA sequence: TGTGCCAGCAGTTTGAGGACAGGTATCTCTCAGCCCCAGCATTTT. It yields the protein CASSLRTGISQPQHF.

The chain joins TRBV7-9 to TRBJ1-1; D remains unclear. Per germline, CDR1 SEHNR and CDR2 FQNEAQ (reference sequence). CDR3 length: 11 residues. V lost 5 bases to trimming and J lost 7 bases, with 8 bases between them. This CDR3 is CASSHTVEAFF. The CDR3 DNA follows: TGTGCCAGCAGCCACACAGTTGAAGCTTTCTTT.

The chain combines TRBV20-1 with TRBJ2-5; D might be TRBD2 (6 bases). Germline assignment: CDR1 DFQATT and CDR2 SNEGSKA (reference sequence). V was shortened by 3 bases and J by 2 bases, with 10 bases between the two germline ends. The CDR3 has 13 residues. The CDR3 reads CSASEGRQETQYF. CDR3 coding DNA: TGCAGTGCTAGTGAGGGGAGGCAAGAGACCCAGTACTTC.

The chain is built from TRBV20-1 and TRBJ1-4; D remains ambiguous. CDR3 size: 14 residues. CDR1 DFQATT and CDR2 SNEGSKA come from the germline V gene (reference sequence). V was pared by 3 bases and J by 5 bases, with 13 bases between. The CDR3 region has the DNA TGCAGTGCTAGTCCCCCCCAAGCAAATGAAAAACTGTTTTTT. Residues: CSASPPQANEKLFF.

V gene TRBV30 combines with J gene TRBJ2-5, with D possibly TRBD1 on 5 matching bases. This CDR3 is built from 13 residues. Germline values: CDR1 GTSNPN, CDR2 SVGIG (reference sequence). Trimming removed 1 base from V and 5 bases from J, with 11 bases in between. CDR3 in DNA: TGTGCCTGGAGTGGGGTAGGGGCGGAGACCCAGTACTTC. Translating gives CAWSGVGAETQYF.

The rearrangement links TRBV6-5 to TRBJ1-3; D not certain. The germline gives CDR1 MNHEY, CDR2 SVGAGI. Deletions cut 4 bases from V and 4 bases from J, with 11 bases between. The CDR3 length is 14 residues. The CDR3 protein is CASSLTEFGNTIYF. In DNA form, the CDR3 reads TGTGCCAGCAGTTTGACGGAGTTCGGAAACACCATATATTTT.

This chain links TRBV7-6 with TRBJ2-7; 8 nucleotides agree with TRBD1. The length of the CDR3 is 14 residues. Trimming took 5 bases from V and 2 from J; bases not matched to a gene: 5. Looked up from germline, CDR1 is SGHVS and CDR2 is FNYEAQ. The DNA of the CDR3 is TGTGCCAGCAGCCAGGGGGCGGGCCCCTACGAGCAGTACTTC. It yields the protein CASSQGAGPYEQYF.

This clone was observed a handful of times. The genes are TRBV7-9 and TRBJ2-7; D remains unclear. The CDR3 is made up of 14 amino acids. Trimming shortened V by 1 base and J by 0 bases, and 7 bases separated the two germline ends. From germline, CDR1 is SEHNR and CDR2 FQNEAQ (reference sequence). The CDR3 nucleotides are TGTGCCAGCAGCTTAGGACTGGGCTCCTACGAGCAGTACTTC. Translated, it gives CASSLGLGSYEQYF.

This chain uses TRBV24-1 with TRBJ2-3; TRBD2 matches 10 bases. The V gene's germline CDR1 is KGHDR and CDR2 SFDVKD. V trimming: 2 bases; J trimming: 2 bases; junction bases outside the gene matches: 9. The CDR3 is 18 residues long. The CDR3 here is CATSDWGPSGGSTDTQYF. The DNA for the CDR3 is TGTGCCACCAGTGATTGGGGGCCTAGCGGGGGATCCACAGATACGCAGTATTTT.

This chain connects TRBV6-5 to TRBJ1-6, with no clear D. Trimming cost V 6 bases and J 7 bases, with 10 bases left between them. The CDR3 loop spans 13 amino acids. In germline, CDR1 is MNHEY, CDR2 SVGAGI. CDR3 loop: CASSLTRNSPLHF. CDR3 coding DNA: TGTGCCAGCAGCCTAACCAGGAATTCACCCCTCCACTTT.

The chain employs TRBV19 and TRBJ1-4, with 8 bases aligning to TRBD1. The CDR3 spans 16 residues. The V segment lost 6 bases and the J segment 6 bases; nucleotides outside the gene matches: 12. Germline V gene lookup returns CDR1 LNHDA and CDR2 SQIVND (reference sequence). The CDR3 sequence is CASSRTGMGYDEKLFF. The DNA for the CDR3 is TGTGCCAGTAGCCGGACAGGGATGGGGTATGATGAAAAACTGTTTTTT.

The rearrangement links TRBV7-3 to TRBJ1-2; 12 positions agree with TRBD1. CDR3 length: 17 amino acids. In germline, CDR1 is SGHTA, CDR2 FQGTGA. Losses at the gene ends were 1 base for V and 5 bases for J; bases not matched to a gene: 8. The CDR3 nucleotides are TGTGCCAGCAGCTTAAACCCCGGGACAGGGGGCGAGTATGGCTACACCTTC. Protein sequence: CASSLNPGTGGEYGYTF. The variable domain in full, completed from reference TRBV7-3 and TRBJ1-2, reads GAGVSQTPSNKVTEKGKYVELRCDPISGHTALYWYRQSLGQGPEFLIYFQGTGAADDSGLPNDRFFAVRPEGSVSTLKIQRTERGDSAVYLCASSLNPGTGGEYGYTFGSGTRLTVV.